The present T cell receptor beta chain was sequenced within a study of cytomegalovirus exposure and HLA in healthy donors. Study outcomes and limitations: Among donors in an Asian-associated ancestry cluster, a later analysis reportedly found fewer N-insertions than the approximately 700-donor mean.

Details on this clone: What it recognizes is unknown.

V dropped 6 bases and J dropped 1; count of bases not matched to a gene: 2. The CDR3 sequence is 13 residues long. The germline gives CDR1 MNHEY, CDR2 SVGAGI. PCR involved 60 Vbeta and 13 Jbeta primers. Using immunoSEQ multiplex PCR, the repertoire was profiled, and TCRdb retains in-frame clones only, with some absent. The sample consists of 150,000 to 180,000 clones, around 84% of them appearing once. This clonotype was obtained from a woman aged 35 to 49 in good health and CMV-seropositive. The sequencing input was PBMCs. This sequence joins TRBV6-5 and TRBJ1-2, with 7 bases matching TRBD1. This CDR3 is CASSNRGNYGYTF. The CDR3 nucleotides are TGTGCCAGCAGCAACAGGGGTAACTATGGCTACACCTTC.